This TCR beta chain comes out of a study of CD8+ T cells in alopecia areata. Regarding this clone: What it binds is not known.

Extraction and reverse transcription of RNA yielded cDNA as the sequencing template. The repertoire was sequenced with immunoSEQ multiplex PCR; TCRdb's copy has only in-frame clones and lacks some. The table has about 200,000 clones, 50% to 60% seen once. Documented treatment: oral pan-JAK inhibitor, 5-10 mg twice daily. The study's findings and limits: Any link of baseline CD8+ expansion to response, resting on one nonresponder, remains uncertain.

The TCR was taken from a human donor with alopecia areata. The sample here was CD4+ T cells sorted from blood, taken at week 4, from a patient treated with tofacitinib.

This CDR3 is CASSPQTTGYGYTF. The CDR3 region has the DNA TGCGCCAGCAGCCCGCAAACCACAGGTTATGGCTACACCTTC. The genes are TRBV5-1 and TRBJ1-2, with a possible D match to TRBD1 (5 bases). V lost 4 bases, J lost 5 bases, and 15 bases lay in between. This CDR3 region has 14 residues. The germline CDR1 and CDR2 sequences are SGHRS and YFSETQ.